Listed below are T cell receptor beta chains from one sample, sequenced in a study of OX40 agonist ivuxolimab in advanced cancers. Method: immunoSEQ multiplex PCR; TCRdb's copy keeps in-frame clones and lacks some. This sample has approximately 50,000 clones, with 80% found just once. Source: CD4+ or CD8+ T cells sorted from blood, taken in a trial of the OX40 agonist ivuxolimab. The source is an adult with an advanced solid tumor such as melanoma, head and neck, liver or kidney cancer. Each CDR3 is given with its conserved first and last residue. The D gene is left open where the match is weak. Not every row has a clone size; where given, it reads once, few, many or a size class.

V: TRBV7-6
D: NA
size: NA
J: TRBJ2-5
DNA: TGTGCCAGCAGCTTCGGGGCAGGGGAGTACCAAGAGACCCAGTACTTC
CDR3: CASSFGAGEYQETQYF

V: TRBV15
D: TRBD2
size: NA
J: TRBJ2-3
DNA: TGTGCCGCCAGCAGAGCCTCGGGACTAGCGGGAGAAAGAATCACCTATTTT
CDR3: CAASRASGLAGERITYF

V: TRBV7-2
D: NA
size: NA
J: TRBJ1-5
DNA: TGTGCCAGCAGCTTAGGGGGCGGGGCAGGCAATCAGCCCCAGCATTTT
CDR3: CASSLGGGAGNQPQHF

V: TRBV7-9
D: TRBD2
size: NA
J: TRBJ2-1
DNA: TGTGCCAGCAGCGTATCCGGGACTAGATACAATGAGCAGTTCTTC
CDR3: CASSVSGTRYNEQFF

V: TRBV28
D: TRBD1
size: NA
J: TRBJ2-3
DNA: TGTGCCAGCAGTCGCGGGACAGGGTTCATAGATACGCAGTATTTT
CDR3: CASSRGTGFIDTQYF

V: TRBV4-1
D: TRBD1
size: few
J: TRBJ2-5
DNA: TGCGCCAGCAGCCGTGACAGGGGCCGTGGGGAGACCCAGTACTTC
CDR3: CASSRDRGRGETQYF

V: TRBV11-3
D: NA
size: once
J: TRBJ2-1
DNA: TGTGCCAGCAGCTTAAACAGGGTGGCCTACAATGAGCAGTTCTTC
CDR3: CASSLNRVAYNEQFF

V: TRBV30
D: TRBD1
size: NA
J: TRBJ1-6
DNA: TGTGCCTGGAGTCTCCCGGGACAGGGGGATTCACCCCTCCACTTT
CDR3: CAWSLPGQGDSPLHF

V: TRBV18
D: NA
size: NA
J: TRBJ1-2
DNA: TGTGCCAGCTCACGTCTATCGGGGCAGGGGAGCTATGGCTACACCTTC
CDR3: CASSRLSGQGSYGYTF

V: TRBV19
D: NA
size: few
J: TRBJ2-4
DNA: TGTGCCAGTAGTATTGACCGGGACACCACCCTTCAGTACTTC
CDR3: CASSIDRDTTLQYF

V: TRBV7-2
D: NA
size: NA
J: TRBJ2-5
DNA: TGTGCCAGCAGCTTAGGCCGGCCCGGGACAGAGACCCAGTACTTC
CDR3: CASSLGRPGTETQYF

V: TRBV7-3
D: NA
size: few
J: TRBJ1-1
DNA: TGTGCCAGCAGCCCTCGAGGCGGCGAGAACACTGAAGCTTTCTTT
CDR3: CASSPRGGENTEAFF

V: TRBV5-6
D: NA
size: NA
J: TRBJ1-2
DNA: TGTGCCAGCAGCTTGGGAGGGGTGGATGGCTACACCTTC
CDR3: CASSLGGVDGYTF

V: TRBV30
D: TRBD1
size: few
J: TRBJ2-7
DNA: TGTGCCCGAAGGACAGGGAAAGGCTACGAGCAGTACTTC
CDR3: CARRTGKGYEQYF

V: TRBV29-1
D: TRBD2
size: NA
J: TRBJ2-1
DNA: TGCAGCGTTGATTGGGCGGGAGAAACCTACAATGAGCAGTTCTTC
CDR3: CSVDWAGETYNEQFF

V: TRBV14
D: NA
size: NA
J: TRBJ1-1
DNA: TGTGCCAGCAGCCAAGGCCAGAACACTGAAGCTTTCTTT
CDR3: CASSQGQNTEAFF

V: TRBV18
D: TRBD1
size: medium-sized
J: TRBJ1-1
DNA: TGTGCCAGCTCACCCCAGGGGGGCAACACTGAAGCTTTCTTT
CDR3: CASSPQGGNTEAFF

V: TRBV5-1
D: TRBD1
size: NA
J: TRBJ1-2
DNA: TGCGCCAGCAGCCCCGGGACAGTCCATGGCTACACCTTC
CDR3: CASSPGTVHGYTF

V: TRBV5-4
D: NA
size: NA
J: TRBJ1-2
DNA: TGTGCCAGCAGCTTCCAAGGGGCGCAGGGTGGCTACACCTTC
CDR3: CASSFQGAQGGYTF

V: TRBV9
D: NA
size: NA
J: TRBJ2-3
DNA: TGTGCCAGCAGCCCTAGAGCCTACGGGACAGATACGCAGTATTTT
CDR3: CASSPRAYGTDTQYF

V: TRBV11-2
D: NA
size: NA
J: TRBJ1-5
DNA: TGTGCCAGCAGCTTAGGGTGGGGGCTCAATCAGCCCCAGCATTTT
CDR3: CASSLGWGLNQPQHF

V: TRBV7-9
D: NA
size: NA
J: TRBJ1-1
DNA: TGTGCCAGCAGCTTAGCGGGGAACACTGAAGCTTTCTTT
CDR3: CASSLAGNTEAFF

V: TRBV5-1
D: NA
size: NA
J: TRBJ2-5
DNA: TGCGCCAGCAGCTTGAGGGAAGGGGAGACCCAGTACTTC
CDR3: CASSLREGETQYF

V: TRBV28
D: NA
size: few
J: TRBJ2-5
DNA: TGTGCCAGCAGTTCACAAGAGACCCAGTACTTC
CDR3: CASSSQETQYF

V: TRBV7-9
D: TRBD1
size: NA
J: TRBJ1-4
DNA: TGTGCCAGCAGCCCAAACAGGGGCTTTAATGAAAAACTGTTTTTT
CDR3: CASSPNRGFNEKLFF

V: TRBV7-3
D: NA
size: NA
J: TRBJ2-1
DNA: TGTGCCAGCAGCCCCATGGACCAAAATGAGCAGTTCTTC
CDR3: CASSPMDQNEQFF

V: TRBV10-2
D: NA
size: NA
J: TRBJ1-2
DNA: TGCGCCAGTCGGGCCCGGGCGTCCCCGAACTATGGCTACACCTTC
CDR3: CASRARASPNYGYTF

V: TRBV9
D: NA
size: NA
J: TRBJ2-1
DNA: TGTGCCAGCAGCGTCGATGAGGGGCACTACAATGAGCAGTTCTTC
CDR3: CASSVDEGHYNEQFF